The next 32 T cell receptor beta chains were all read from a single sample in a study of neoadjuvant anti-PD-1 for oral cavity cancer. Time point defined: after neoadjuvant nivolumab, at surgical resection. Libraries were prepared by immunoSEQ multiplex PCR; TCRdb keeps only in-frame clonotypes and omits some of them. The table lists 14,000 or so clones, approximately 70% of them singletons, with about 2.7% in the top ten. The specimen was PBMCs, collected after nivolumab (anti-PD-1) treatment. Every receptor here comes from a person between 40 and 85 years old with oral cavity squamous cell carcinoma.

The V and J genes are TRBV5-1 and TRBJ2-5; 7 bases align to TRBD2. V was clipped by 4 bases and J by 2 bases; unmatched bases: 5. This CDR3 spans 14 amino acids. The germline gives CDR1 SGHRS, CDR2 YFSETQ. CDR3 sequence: CASSPGGVQETQYF. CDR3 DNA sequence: TGCGCCAGCAGCCCTGGGGGGGTTCAAGAGACCCAGTACTTC.

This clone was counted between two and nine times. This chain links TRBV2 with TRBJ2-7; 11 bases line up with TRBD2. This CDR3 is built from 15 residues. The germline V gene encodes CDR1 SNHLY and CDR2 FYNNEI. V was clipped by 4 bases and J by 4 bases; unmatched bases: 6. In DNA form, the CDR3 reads TGTGCCAGCAGTGTCGGCCTAGCGGGAGGATACGAGCAGTACTTC. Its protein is CASSVGLAGGYEQYF.

CDR3 amino acids: CASSTIGWQSAGYTF. The CDR3 nucleotides are TGCGCCAGCAGCACCATAGGGTGGCAATCAGCAGGCTACACCTTC. This chain joins TRBV5-1 and TRBJ1-2; D is unclear. Trimming stripped 4 bases from V and 8 bases from J, with 21 bases between. This CDR3 spans 15 amino acids. Per germline, CDR1 SGHRS and CDR2 YFSETQ.

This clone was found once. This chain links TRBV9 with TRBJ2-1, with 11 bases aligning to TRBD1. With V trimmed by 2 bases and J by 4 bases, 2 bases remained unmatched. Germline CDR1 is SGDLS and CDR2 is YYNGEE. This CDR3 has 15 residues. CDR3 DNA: TGTGCCAGCAGCGTGGGACAGGGGGAATACAATGAGCAGTTCTTC. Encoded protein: CASSVGQGEYNEQFF.

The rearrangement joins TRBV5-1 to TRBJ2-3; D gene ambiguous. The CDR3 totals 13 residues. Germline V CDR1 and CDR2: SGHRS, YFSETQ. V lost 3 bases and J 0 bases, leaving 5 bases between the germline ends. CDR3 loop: CASSSQSTDTQYF. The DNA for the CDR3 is TGCGCCAGCAGCTCACAGAGCACAGATACGCAGTATTTT.

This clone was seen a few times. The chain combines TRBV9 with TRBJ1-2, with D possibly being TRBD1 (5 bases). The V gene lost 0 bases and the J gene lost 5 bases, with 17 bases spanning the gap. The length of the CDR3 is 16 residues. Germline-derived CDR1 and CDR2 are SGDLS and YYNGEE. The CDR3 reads CASSVGLFGDGYGYTF. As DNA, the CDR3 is TGTGCCAGCAGCGTAGGTCTATTCGGGGACGGGTATGGCTACACCTTC. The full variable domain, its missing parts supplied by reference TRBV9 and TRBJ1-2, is DSGVTQTPKHLITATGQRVTLRCSPRSGDLSVYWYQQSLDQGLQFLIQYYNGEERAKGNILERFSAQQFPDLHSELNLSSLELGDSALYFCASSVGLFGDGYGYTFGSGTRLTVV.

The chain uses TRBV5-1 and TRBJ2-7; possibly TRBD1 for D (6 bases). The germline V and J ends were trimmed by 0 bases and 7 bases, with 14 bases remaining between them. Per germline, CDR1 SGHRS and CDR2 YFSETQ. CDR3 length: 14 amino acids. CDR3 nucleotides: TGCGCCAGCAGCTTGGGGCAGGGGATCGGGGAGCAGTACTTC. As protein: CASSLGQGIGEQYF.

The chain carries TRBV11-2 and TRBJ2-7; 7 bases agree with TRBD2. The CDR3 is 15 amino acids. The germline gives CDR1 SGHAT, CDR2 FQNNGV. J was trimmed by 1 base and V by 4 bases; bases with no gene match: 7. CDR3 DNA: TGTGCCAGCAGCTCCGGACTAGGGCAGTCCTACGAGCAGTACTTC. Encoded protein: CASSSGLGQSYEQYF.

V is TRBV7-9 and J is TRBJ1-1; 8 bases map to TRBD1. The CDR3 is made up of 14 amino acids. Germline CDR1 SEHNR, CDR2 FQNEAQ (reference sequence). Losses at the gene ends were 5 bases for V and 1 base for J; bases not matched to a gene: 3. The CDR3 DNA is TGTGCCAGCAGCCGACAGGGGACGAACACTGAAGCTTTCTTT. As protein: CASSRQGTNTEAFF.

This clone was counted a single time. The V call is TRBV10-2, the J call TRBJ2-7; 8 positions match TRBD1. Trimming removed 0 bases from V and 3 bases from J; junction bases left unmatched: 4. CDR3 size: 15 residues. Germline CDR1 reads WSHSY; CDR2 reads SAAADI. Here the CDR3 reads CASSESNRGIYEQYF. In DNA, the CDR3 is TGCGCCAGCAGTGAGTCGAACAGGGGGATCTACGAGCAGTACTTC.

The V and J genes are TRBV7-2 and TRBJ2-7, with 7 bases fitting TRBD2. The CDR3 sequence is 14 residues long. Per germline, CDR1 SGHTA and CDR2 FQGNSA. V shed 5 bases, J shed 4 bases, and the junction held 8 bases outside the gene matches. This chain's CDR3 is CASSTGTTGYEQYF. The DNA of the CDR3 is TGTGCCAGCAGCACCGGGACTACTGGTTACGAGCAGTACTTC.

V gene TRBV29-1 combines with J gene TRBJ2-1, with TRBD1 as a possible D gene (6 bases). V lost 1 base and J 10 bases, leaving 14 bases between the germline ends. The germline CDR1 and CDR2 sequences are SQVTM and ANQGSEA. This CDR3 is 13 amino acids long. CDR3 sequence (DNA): TGCAGCGTTGAAGCCTCCCCTAGGGGGGAGCAGTTCTTC. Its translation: CSVEASPRGEQFF.

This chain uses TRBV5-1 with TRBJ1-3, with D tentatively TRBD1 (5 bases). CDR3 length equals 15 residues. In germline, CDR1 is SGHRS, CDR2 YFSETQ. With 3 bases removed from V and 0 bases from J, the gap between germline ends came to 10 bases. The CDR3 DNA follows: TGCGCCAGCAGCTCTGGGGGGTACTCTGGAAACACCATATATTTT. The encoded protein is CASSSGGYSGNTIYF.

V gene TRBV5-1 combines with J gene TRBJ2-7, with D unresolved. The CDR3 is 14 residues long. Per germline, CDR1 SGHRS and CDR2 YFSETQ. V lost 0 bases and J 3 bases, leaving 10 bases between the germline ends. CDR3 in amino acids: CASSLGVGYYEQYF. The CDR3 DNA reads TGCGCCAGCAGCTTGGGGGTAGGGTACTACGAGCAGTACTTC.

For the CDR3, the DNA is TGTGCCAGCTCTAAACACGGCGGGAGGGGTAATCCAGATACGCAGTATTTT. Its protein product is CASSKHGGRGNPDTQYF. The rearrangement links TRBV18 to TRBJ2-3, with 9 bases matching TRBD2. Germline CDR1 is KGHSH and CDR2 is LQKENI. The CDR3 is made up of 17 amino acids. V shed 6 bases, J shed 4 bases, and the junction held 14 bases outside the gene matches.

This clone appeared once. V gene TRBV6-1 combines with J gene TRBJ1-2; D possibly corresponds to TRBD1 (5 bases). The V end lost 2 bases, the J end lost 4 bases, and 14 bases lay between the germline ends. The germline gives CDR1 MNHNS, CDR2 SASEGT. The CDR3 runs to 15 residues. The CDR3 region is CASSELPRGAYGYTF. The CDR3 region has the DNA TGTGCCAGCAGTGAATTACCGAGGGGTGCCTATGGCTACACCTTC.

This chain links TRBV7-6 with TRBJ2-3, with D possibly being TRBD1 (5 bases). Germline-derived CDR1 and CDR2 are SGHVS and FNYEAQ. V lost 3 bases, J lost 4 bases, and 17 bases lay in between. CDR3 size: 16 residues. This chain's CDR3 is CASSLVGHPAADTQYF. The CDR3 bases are TGTGCCAGCAGCTTGGTTGGACACCCTGCGGCAGATACGCAGTATTTT. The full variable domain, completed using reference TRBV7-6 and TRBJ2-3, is GAGVSQSPRYKVTKRGQDVALRCDPISGHVSLYWYRQALGQGPEFLTYFNYEAQQDKSGLPNDRFSAERPEGSISTLTIQRTEQRDSAMYRCASSLVGHPAADTQYFGPGTRLTVL.

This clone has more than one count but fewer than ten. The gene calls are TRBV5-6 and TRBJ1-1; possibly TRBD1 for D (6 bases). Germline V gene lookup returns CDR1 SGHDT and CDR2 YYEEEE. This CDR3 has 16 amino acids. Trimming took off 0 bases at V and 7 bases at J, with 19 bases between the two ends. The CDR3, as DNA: TGTGCCAGCAGCTTGGGTCCAGGGGTAGTTTCGGTTGAAGCTTTCTTT. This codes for CASSLGPGVVSVEAFF.

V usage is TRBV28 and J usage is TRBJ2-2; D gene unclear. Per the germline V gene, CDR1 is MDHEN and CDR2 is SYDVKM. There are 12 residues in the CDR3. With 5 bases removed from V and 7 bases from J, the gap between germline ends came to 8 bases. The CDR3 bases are TGTGCCAGCAGTCGCCTAGTCGGGGAGCTGTTTTTT. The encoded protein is CASSRLVGELFF.

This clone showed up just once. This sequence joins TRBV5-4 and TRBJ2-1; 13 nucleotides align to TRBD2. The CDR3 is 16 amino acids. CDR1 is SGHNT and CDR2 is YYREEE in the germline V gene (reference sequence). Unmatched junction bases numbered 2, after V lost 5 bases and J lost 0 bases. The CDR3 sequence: CASRRTSGSSYNEQFF. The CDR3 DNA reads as TGTGCCAGCAGGAGGACTAGCGGGAGCTCCTACAATGAGCAGTTCTTC.

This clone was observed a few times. The CDR3 is CASSLGLAGSYEQYF. The CDR3 coding sequence is TGTGCCAGCAGCTTAGGGCTAGCGGGCTCCTACGAGCAGTACTTC. The J gene is TRBJ2-7, the V gene TRBV7-9; 8 nucleotides agree with TRBD2. Germline values: CDR1 SEHNR, CDR2 FQNEAQ (reference sequence). After removal of 1 base from V and 0 bases from J, the junction contained 2 bases not matched to a gene. CDR3 length: 15 residues.

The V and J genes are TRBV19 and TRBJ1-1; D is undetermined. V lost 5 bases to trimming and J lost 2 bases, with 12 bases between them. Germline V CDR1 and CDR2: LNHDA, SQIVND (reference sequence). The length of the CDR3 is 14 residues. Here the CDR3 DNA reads TGTGCCAGTAGTGAGGACGTTCGAAACACTGAAGCTTTCTTT. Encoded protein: CASSEDVRNTEAFF.

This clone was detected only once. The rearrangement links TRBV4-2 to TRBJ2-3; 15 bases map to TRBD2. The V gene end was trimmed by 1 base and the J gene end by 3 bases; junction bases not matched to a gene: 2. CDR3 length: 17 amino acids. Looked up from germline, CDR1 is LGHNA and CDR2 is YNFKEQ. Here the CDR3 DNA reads TGTGCCAGCAGCCAAGGGACTAGCGGGGGGGGAACAGATACGCAGTATTTT. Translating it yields CASSQGTSGGGTDTQYF.

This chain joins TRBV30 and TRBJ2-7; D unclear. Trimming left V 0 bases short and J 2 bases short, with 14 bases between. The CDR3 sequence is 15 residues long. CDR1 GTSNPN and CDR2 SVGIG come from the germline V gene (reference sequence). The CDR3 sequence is CAWSVSRTVTYEQYF. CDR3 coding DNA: TGTGCCTGGAGTGTATCGAGGACGGTAACCTACGAGCAGTACTTC.

CDR3 region: CASSSDLDNRPVRARDYNEQFF. In DNA, the CDR3 is TGTGCCAGCAGCTCGGACCTTGACAATCGGCCTGTTAGGGCCAGGGATTACAATGAGCAGTTCTTC. The chain employs TRBV7-8 and TRBJ2-1, with D tentatively TRBD1 (5 bases). The length of the CDR3 is 22 residues. Per the germline V gene, CDR1 is SGHVS and CDR2 is FQNEAQ. V was clipped by 4 bases and J by 4 bases, with 35 bases between them. Combining the CDR3 with reference TRBV7-8 and TRBJ2-1 gives the whole variable domain GAGVSQSPRYKVAKRGQDVALRCDPISGHVSLFWYQQALGQGPEFLTYFQNEAQLDKSGLPSDRFFAERPEGSVSTLKIQRTQQEDSAVYLCASSSDLDNRPVRARDYNEQFFGPGTRLTVL.

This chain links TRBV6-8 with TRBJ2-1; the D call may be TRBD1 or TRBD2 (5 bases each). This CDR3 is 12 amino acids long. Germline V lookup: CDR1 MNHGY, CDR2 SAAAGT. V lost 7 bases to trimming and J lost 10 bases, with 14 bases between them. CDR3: CASTRWGGEQFF. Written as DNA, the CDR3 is TGTGCCAGCACCCGCTGGGGCGGGGAGCAGTTCTTC.

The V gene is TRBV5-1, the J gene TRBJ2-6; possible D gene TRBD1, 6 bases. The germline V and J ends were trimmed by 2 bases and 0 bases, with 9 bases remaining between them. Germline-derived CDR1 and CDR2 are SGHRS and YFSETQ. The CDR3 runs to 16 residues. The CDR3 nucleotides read TGCGCCAGCAGCTTCGACAGGATCTCTGGGGCCAACGTCCTGACTTTC. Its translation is CASSFDRISGANVLTF.

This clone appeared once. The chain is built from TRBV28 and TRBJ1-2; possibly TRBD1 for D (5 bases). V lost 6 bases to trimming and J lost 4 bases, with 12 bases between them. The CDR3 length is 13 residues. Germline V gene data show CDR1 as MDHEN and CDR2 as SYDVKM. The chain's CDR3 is CASSWDGPYGYTF. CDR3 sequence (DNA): TGTGCCAGCAGCTGGGACGGACCCTATGGCTACACCTTC.

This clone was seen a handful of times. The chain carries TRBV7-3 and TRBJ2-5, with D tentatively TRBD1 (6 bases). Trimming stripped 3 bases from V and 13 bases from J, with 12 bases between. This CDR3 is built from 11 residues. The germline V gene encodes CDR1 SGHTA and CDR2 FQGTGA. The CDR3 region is CASSFGGLTYF. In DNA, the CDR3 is TGTGCCAGCAGCTTTGGGGGCCTTACGTACTTC.

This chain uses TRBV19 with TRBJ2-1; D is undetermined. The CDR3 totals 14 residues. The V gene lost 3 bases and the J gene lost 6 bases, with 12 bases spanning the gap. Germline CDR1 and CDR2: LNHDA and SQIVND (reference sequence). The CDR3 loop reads CASSIDGRSNEQFF. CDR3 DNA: TGTGCCAGTAGTATTGATGGCAGATCCAATGAGCAGTTCTTC.

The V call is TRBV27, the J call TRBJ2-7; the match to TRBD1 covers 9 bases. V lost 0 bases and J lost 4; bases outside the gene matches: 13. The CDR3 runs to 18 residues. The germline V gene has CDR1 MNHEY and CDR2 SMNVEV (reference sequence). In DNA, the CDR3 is TGTGCCAGCAGTTTATCGCCCCCCGGACAGGGGAGGGCATACGAGCAGTACTTC. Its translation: CASSLSPPGQGRAYEQYF.

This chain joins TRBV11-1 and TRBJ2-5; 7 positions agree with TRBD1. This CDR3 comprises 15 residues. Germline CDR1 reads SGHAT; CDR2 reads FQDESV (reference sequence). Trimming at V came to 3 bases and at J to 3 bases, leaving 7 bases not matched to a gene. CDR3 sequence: CASSFEQGRKETQYF. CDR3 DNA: TGTGCCAGCAGCTTCGAACAGGGGCGAAAAGAGACCCAGTACTTC. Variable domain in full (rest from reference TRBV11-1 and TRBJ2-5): EAEVAQSPRYKITEKSQAVAFWCDPISGHATLYWYRQILGQGPELLVQFQDESVVDDSQLPKDRFSAERLKGVDSTLKIQPAELGDSAMYLCASSFEQGRKETQYFGPGTRLLVL.